The 3 T cell receptor beta chains below were found in one sample sequenced in a study of cytomegalovirus exposure and HLA in healthy donors. Profiled with immunoSEQ multiplex PCR; TCRdb holds only in-frame clones, not every one. The data show roughly 73,000 clones, about 93% seen once. Sequenced material: PBMCs. These receptors were taken from a man aged 18 to 29 in good health and CMV-seropositive.

The gene calls are TRBV7-9 and TRBJ1-1; D ambiguous. Germline CDR1 reads SEHNR; CDR2 reads FQNEAQ (reference sequence). V was pared by 0 bases and J by 7 bases, with 15 bases between. This CDR3 is built from 15 residues. CDR3 bases: TGTGCCAGCAGCTTAGCGTACGCGGCCGCGGGTGAAGCTTTCTTT. Translated: CASSLAYAAAGEAFF.

The chain uses TRBV5-1 and TRBJ1-4; 9 positions match TRBD1. The trim removed 1 base at V and 4 bases at J, leaving 2 bases unmatched. This CDR3 is 15 amino acids long. Germline assignment: CDR1 SGHRS and CDR2 YFSETQ. This chain's CDR3 is CASSLRGQGNEKLFF. The CDR3 bases are TGCGCCAGCAGCTTGAGGGGACAGGGTAATGAAAAACTGTTTTTT. The full variable domain, its missing parts supplied by reference TRBV5-1 and TRBJ1-4, is KAGVTQTPRYLIKTRGQQVTLSCSPISGHRSVSWYQQTPGQGLQFLFEYFSETQRNKGNFPGRFSGRQFSNSRSEMNVSTLELGDSALYLCASSLRGQGNEKLFFGSGTQLSVL.

The V and J genes are TRBV11-1 and TRBJ1-1, with 8 nucleotides matching TRBD1. This CDR3 is 13 amino acids long. Germline V CDR1 and CDR2: SGHAT, FQDESV (reference sequence). With V trimmed by 5 bases and J by 5 bases, 4 bases remained unmatched. The CDR3 sequence: CASSVGQGTEAFF. CDR3 nucleotide sequence: TGTGCCAGCAGCGTAGGACAGGGAACTGAAGCTTTCTTT.